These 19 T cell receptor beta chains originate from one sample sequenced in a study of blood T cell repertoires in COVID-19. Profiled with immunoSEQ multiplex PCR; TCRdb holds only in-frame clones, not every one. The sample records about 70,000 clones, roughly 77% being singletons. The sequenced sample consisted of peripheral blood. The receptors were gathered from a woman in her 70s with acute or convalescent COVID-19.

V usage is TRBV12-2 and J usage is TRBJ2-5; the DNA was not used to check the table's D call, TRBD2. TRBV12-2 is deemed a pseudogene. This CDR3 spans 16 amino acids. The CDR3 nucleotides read TGTGCAAGTCGCTTAGGTGAGGGGGGGGCCCAAGAGACCCAGTACTTC. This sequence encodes CASRLGEGGAQETQYF.

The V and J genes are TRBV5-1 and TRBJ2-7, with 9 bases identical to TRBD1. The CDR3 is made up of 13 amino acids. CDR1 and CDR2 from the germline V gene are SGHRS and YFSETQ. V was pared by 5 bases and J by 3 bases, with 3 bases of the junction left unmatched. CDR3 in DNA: TGCGCCAGCAGACAGACAGGGGGCTACGAGCAGTACTTC. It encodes CASRQTGGYEQYF. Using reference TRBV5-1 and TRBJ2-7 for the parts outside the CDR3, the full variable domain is KAGVTQTPRYLIKTRGQQVTLSCSPISGHRSVSWYQQTPGQGLQFLFEYFSETQRNKGNFPGRFSGRQFSNSRSEMNVSTLELGDSALYLCASRQTGGYEQYFGPGTRLTVT.

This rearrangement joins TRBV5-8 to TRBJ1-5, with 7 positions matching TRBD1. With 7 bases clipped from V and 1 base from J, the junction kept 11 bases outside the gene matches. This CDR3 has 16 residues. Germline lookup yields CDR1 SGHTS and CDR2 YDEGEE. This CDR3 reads CASGRDSTTSNQPQHF. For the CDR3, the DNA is TGTGCCAGCGGACGGGACAGCACAACGAGCAATCAGCCCCAGCATTTT.

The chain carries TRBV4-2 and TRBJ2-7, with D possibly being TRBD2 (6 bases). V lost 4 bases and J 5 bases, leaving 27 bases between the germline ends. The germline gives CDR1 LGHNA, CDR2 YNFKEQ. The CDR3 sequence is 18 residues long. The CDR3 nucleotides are TGTGCCAGCAGCCTCGGGACGACGGGGACGGGGGTGCTCAACGAGCAGTACTTC. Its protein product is CASSLGTTGTGVLNEQYF.

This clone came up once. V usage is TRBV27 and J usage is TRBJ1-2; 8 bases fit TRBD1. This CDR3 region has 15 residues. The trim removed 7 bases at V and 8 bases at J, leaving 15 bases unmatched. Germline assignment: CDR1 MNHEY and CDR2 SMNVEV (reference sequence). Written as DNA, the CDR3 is TGTGCCAGCAAGGATCCGGGACAGGATTATCGGGGCTACACCTTC. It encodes CASKDPGQDYRGYTF.

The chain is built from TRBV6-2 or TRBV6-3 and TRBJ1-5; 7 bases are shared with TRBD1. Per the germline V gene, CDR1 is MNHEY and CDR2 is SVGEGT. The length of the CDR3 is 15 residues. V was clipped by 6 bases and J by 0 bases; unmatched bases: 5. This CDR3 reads CASSPTGSSNQPQHF. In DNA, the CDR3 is TGTGCCAGCAGCCCGACAGGGAGTAGCAATCAGCCCCAGCATTTT.

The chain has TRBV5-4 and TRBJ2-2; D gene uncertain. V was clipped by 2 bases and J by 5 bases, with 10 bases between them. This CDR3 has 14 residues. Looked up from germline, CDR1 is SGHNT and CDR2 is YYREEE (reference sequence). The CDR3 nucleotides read TGTGCCAGCAGCTTAGGTAGCCCGACCGGGGAGCTGTTTTTT. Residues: CASSLGSPTGELFF.

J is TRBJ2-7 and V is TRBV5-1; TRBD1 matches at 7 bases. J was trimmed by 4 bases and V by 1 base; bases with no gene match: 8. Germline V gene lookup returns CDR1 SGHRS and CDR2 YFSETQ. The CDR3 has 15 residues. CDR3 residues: CASSLRSGTAYEQYF. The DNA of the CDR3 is TGCGCCAGCAGCTTGCGTTCCGGGACAGCGTACGAGCAGTACTTC.

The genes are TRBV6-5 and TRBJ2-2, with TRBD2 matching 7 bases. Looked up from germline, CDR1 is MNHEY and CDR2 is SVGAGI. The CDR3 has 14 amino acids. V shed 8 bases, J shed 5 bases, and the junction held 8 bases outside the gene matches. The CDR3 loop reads CASRKPGGTGELFF. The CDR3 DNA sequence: TGTGCCAGCCGAAAACCCGGGGGGACCGGGGAGCTGTTTTTT.

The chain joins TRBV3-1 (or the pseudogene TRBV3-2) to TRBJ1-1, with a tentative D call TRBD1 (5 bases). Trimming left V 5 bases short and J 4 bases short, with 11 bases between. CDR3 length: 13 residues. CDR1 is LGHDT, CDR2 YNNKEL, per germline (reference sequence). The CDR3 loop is CASSSVGGTEAFF. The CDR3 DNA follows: TGTGCCAGCAGCTCCGTCGGGGGCACTGAAGCTTTCTTT.

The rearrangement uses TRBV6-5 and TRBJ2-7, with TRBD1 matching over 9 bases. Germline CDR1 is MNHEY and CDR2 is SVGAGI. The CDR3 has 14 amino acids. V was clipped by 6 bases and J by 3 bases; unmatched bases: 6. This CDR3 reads CASRRTGDNYEQYF. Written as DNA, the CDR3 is TGTGCCAGCAGGCGGACAGGGGACAACTACGAGCAGTACTTC.

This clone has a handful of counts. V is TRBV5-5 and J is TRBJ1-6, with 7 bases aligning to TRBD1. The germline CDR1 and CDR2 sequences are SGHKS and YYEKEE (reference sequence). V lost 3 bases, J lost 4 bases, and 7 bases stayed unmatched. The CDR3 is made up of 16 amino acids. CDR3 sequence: CASSSATGEYNSPLHF. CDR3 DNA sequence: TGTGCCAGCAGCTCAGCCACAGGGGAATATAATTCACCCCTCCACTTT.

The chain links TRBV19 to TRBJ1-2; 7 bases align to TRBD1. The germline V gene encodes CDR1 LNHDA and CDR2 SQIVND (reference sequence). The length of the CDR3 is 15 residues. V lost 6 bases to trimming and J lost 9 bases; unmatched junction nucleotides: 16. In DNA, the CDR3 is TGTGCCAGTAGGCACCCGGGACAGAACCTCCGGAGCTACACCTTC. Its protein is CASRHPGQNLRSYTF.

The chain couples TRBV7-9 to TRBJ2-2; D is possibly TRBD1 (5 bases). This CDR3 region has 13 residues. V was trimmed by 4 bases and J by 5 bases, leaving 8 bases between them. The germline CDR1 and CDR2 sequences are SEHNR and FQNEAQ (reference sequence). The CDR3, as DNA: TGTGCCAGCAGCTCAGGGCTTACCGGGGAGCTGTTTTTT. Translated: CASSSGLTGELFF.

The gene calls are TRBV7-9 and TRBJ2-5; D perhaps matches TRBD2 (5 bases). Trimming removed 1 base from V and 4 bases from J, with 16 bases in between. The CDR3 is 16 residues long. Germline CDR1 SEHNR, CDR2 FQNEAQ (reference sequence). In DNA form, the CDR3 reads TGTGCCAGCAGCTTAGGAGGGAATGGTAATCGAGAGACCCAGTACTTC. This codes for CASSLGGNGNRETQYF.

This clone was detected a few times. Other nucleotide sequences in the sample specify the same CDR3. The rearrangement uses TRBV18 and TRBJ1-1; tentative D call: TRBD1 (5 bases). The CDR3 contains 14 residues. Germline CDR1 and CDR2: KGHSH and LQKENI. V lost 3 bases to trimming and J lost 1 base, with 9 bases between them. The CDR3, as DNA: TGTGCCAGCTCACCCGGACACCCGAACACTGAAGCTTTCTTT. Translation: CASSPGHPNTEAFF.

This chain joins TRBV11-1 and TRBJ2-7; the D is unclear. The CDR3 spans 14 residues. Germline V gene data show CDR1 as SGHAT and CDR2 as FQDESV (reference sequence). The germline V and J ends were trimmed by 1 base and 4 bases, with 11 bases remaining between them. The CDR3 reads CASSLGMGIYEQYF. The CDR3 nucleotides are TGTGCCAGCAGCTTAGGGATGGGCATTTACGAGCAGTACTTC.

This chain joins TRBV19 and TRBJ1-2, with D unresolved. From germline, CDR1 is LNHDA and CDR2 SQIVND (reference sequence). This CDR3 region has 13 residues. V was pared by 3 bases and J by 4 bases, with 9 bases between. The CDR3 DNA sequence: TGTGCCAGTAGTATTGCATCGGGCTATGGCTACACCTTC. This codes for CASSIASGYGYTF. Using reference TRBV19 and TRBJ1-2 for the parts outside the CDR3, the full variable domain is DGGITQSPKYLFRKEGQNVTLSCEQNLNHDAMYWYRQDPGQGLRLIYYSQIVNDFQKGDIAEGYSVSREKKESFPLTVTSAQKNPTAFYLCASSIASGYGYTFGSGTRLTVV.

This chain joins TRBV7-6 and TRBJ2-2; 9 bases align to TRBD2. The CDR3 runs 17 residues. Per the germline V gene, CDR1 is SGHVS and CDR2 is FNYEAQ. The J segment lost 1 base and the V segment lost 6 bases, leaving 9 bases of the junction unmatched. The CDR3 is CASSRFLAGVNTGELFF. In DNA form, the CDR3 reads TGTGCCAGCAGTCGTTTTTTAGCGGGAGTGAACACCGGGGAGCTGTTTTTT.